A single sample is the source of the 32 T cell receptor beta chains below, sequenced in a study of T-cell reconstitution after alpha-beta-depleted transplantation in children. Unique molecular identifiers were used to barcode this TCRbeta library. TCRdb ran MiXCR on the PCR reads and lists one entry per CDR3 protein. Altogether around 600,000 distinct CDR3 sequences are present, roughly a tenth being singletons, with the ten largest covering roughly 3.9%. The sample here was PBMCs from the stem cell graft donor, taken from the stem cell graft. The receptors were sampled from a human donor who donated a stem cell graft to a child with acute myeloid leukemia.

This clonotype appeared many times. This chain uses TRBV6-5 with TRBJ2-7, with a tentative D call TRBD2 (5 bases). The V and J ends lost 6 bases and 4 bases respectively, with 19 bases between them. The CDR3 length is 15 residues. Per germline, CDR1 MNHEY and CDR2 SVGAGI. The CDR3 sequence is CASRQTVSVTYEQYF. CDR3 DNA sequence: TGTGCCAGCAGACAGACCGTTAGCGTCACGTACGAGCAGTACTTC.

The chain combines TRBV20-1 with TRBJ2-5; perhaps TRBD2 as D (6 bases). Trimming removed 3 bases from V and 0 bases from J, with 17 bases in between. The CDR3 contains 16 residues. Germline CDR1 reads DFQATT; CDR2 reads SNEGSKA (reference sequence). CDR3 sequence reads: CSARGESGGYQETQYF. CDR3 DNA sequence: TGCAGTGCTAGGGGGGAAAGCGGAGGGTACCAAGAGACCCAGTACTTC.

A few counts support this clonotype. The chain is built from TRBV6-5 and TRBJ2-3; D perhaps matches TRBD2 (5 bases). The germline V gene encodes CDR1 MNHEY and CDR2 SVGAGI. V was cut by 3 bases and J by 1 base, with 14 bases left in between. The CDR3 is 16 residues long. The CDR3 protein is CASSYGPTGGTDTQYF. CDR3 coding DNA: TGTGCCAGCAGTTATGGGCCTACCGGGGGCACAGATACGCAGTATTTT.

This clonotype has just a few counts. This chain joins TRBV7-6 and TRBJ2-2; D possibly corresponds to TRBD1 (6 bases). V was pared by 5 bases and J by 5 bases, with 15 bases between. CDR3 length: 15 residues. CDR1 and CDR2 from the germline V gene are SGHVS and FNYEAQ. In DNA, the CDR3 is TGTGCCAGCAGCCTAAGAGGGGGAGAAACCGGGGAGCTGTTTTTT. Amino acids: CASSLRGGETGELFF.

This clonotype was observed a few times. The CDR3 sequence: CASSPRGLRDWYF. The CDR3 coding sequence is TGTGCCAGCAGTCCCCGGGGCTTGCGGGATTGGTACTTC. V and J are TRBV27 and TRBJ2-7; D perhaps matches TRBD2 (6 bases). V dropped 5 bases and J dropped 12 bases, with 20 bases sitting between them. Germline CDR1 MNHEY, CDR2 SMNVEV (reference sequence). CDR3 size: 13 residues.

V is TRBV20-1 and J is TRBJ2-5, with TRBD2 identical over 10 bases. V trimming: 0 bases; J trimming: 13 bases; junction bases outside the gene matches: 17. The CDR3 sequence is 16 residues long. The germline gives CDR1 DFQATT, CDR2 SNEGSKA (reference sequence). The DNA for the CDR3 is TGCAGTGCTAGAGATCCCCAGCTAGCGGGGGTAGTTCGAGGGTACTTC. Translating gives CSARDPQLAGVVRGYF.

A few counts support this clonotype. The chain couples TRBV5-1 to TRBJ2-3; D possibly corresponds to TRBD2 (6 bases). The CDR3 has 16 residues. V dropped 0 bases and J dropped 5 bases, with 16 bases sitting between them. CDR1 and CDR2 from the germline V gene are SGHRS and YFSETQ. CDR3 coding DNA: TGCGCCAGCAGCTTGGAACTAGCACACCGGAAAGATACGCAGTATTTT. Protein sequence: CASSLELAHRKDTQYF.

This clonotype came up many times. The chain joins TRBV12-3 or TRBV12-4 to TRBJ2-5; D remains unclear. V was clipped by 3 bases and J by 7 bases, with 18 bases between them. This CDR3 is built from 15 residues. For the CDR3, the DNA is TGTGCCAGCAGTTTCGTCGGCGGAGAAAGAGGGACCCAGTACTTC. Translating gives CASSFVGGERGTQYF.

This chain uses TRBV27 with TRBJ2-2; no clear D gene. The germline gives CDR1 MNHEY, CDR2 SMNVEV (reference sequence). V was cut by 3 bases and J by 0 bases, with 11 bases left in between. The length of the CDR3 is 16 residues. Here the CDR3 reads CASSLLPPPNTGELFF. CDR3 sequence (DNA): TGTGCCAGCAGTTTGTTACCGCCCCCGAACACCGGGGAGCTGTTTTTT.

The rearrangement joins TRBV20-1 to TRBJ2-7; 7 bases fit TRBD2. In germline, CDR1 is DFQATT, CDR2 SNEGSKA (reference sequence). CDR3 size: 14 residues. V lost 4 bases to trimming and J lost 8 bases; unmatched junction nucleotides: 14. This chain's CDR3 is CSATRDGGGGQQYF. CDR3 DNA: TGCAGTGCTACCCGGGACGGTGGGGGAGGGCAGCAGTACTTC.

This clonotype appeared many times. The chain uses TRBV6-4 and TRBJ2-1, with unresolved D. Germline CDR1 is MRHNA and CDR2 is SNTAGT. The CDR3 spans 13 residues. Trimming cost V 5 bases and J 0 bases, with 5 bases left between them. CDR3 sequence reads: CASSSNSYNEQFF. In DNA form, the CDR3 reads TGTGCCAGCAGTTCTAACTCCTACAATGAGCAGTTCTTC.

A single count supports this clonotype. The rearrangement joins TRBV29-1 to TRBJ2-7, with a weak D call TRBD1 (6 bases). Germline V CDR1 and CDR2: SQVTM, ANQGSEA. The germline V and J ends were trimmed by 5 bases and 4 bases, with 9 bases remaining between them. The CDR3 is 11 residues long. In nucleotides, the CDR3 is TGCAGCGTTCACACAGGGTACGAGCAGTACTTC. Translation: CSVHTGYEQYF.

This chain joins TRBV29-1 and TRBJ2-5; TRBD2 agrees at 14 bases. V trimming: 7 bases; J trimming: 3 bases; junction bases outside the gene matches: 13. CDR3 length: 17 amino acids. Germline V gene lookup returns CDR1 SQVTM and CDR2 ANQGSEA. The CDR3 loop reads CSAGGGRGLAGEETQYF. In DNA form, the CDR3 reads TGCAGCGCTGGCGGGGGCAGGGGACTAGCGGGAGAAGAGACCCAGTACTTC.

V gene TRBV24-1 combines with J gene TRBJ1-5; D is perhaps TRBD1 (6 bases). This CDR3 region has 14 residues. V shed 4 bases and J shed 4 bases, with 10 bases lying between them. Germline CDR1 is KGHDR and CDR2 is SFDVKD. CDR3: CATSEPGENQPQHF. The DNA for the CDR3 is TGTGCCACCAGTGAGCCAGGGGAAAATCAGCCCCAGCATTTT.

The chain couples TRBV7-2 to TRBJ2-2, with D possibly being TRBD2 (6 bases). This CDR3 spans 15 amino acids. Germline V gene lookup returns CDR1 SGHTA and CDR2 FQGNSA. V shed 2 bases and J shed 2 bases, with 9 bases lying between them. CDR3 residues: CASSLRTTNTGELFF. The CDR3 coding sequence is TGTGCCAGCAGCTTAAGGACTACCAACACCGGGGAGCTGTTTTTT.

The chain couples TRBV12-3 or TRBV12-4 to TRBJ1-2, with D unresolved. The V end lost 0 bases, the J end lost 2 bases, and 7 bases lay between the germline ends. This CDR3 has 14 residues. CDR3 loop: CASSLAFGNYGYTF. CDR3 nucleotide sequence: TGTGCCAGCAGTTTAGCGTTCGGGAACTATGGCTACACCTTC.

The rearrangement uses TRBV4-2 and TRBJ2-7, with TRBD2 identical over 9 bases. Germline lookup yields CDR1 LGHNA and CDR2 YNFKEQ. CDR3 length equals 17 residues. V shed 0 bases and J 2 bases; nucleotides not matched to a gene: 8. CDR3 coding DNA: TGTGCCAGCAGCCAAGATCGTACTAGCGGGCCGACCTACGAGCAGTACTTC. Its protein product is CASSQDRTSGPTYEQYF.

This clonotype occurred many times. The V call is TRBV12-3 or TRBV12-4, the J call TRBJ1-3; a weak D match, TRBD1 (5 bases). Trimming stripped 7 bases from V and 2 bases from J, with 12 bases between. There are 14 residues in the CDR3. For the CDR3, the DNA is TGTGCCAGCATGGGGTCGGGGGCTGGAAACACCATATATTTT. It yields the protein CASMGSGAGNTIYF.

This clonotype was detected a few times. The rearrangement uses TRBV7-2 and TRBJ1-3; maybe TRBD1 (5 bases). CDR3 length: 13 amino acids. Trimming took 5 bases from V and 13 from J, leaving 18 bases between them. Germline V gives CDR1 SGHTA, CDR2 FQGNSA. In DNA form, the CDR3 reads TGTGCCAGCAGCCTGGGGCCGGGACCAGGGATATATTTT. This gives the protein CASSLGPGPGIYF.

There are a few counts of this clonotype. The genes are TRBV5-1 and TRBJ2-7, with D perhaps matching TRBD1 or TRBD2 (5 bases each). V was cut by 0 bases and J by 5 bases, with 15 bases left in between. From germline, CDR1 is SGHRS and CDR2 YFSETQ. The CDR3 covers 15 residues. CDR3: CASSLAWDAVHEQYF. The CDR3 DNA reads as TGCGCCAGCAGCTTGGCTTGGGACGCAGTCCACGAGCAGTACTTC.

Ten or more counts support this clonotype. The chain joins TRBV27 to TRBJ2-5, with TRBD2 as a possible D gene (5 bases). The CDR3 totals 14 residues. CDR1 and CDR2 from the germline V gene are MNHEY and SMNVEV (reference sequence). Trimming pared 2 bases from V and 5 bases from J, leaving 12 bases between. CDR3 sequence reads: CASSLGLSGETQYF. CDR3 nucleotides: TGTGCCAGCAGTTTAGGTCTTTCGGGGGAGACCCAGTACTTC.

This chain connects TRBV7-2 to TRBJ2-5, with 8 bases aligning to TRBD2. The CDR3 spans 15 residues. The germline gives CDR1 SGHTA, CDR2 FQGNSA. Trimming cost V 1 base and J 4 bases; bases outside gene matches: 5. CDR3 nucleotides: TGTGCCAGCAGCTTAGTAGGACTAGCCGGAGAGACCCAGTACTTC. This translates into CASSLVGLAGETQYF. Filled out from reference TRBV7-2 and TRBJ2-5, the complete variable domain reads GAGVSQSPSNKVTEKGKDVELRCDPISGHTALYWYRQSLGQGLEFLIYFQGNSAPDKSGLPSDRFSAERTGGSVSTLTIQRTQQEDSAVYLCASSLVGLAGETQYFGPGTRLLVL.

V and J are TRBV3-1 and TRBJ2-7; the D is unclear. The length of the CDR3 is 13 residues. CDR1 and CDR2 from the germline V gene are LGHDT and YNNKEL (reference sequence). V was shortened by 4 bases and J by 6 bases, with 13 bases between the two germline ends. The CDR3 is CASSPLLGSEQYF. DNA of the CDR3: TGTGCCAGCAGCCCATTATTGGGCTCCGAGCAGTACTTC.

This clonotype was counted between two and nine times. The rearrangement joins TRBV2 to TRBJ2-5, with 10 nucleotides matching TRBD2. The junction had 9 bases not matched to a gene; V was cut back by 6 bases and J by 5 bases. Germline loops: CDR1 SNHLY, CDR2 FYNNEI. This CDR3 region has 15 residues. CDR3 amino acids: CASSATSGTRETQYF. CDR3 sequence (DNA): TGTGCCAGCAGCGCCACTAGCGGGACTCGTGAGACCCAGTACTTC.

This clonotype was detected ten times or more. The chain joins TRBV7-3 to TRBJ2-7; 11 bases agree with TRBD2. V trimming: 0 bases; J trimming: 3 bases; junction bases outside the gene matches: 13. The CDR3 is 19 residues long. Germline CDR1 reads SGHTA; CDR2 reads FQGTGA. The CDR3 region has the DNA TGTGCCAGCAGCTTAACGTGGGGGACGACTAGCGGGACACACTACGAGCAGTACTTC. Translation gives CASSLTWGTTSGTHYEQYF.

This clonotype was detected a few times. CDR3 loop: CSARERIAGGNNEQFF. The CDR3 bases are TGCAGTGCTAGGGAAAGAATAGCGGGAGGGAACAATGAGCAGTTCTTC. The chain couples TRBV20-1 to TRBJ2-1; TRBD2 aligns across 11 bases. V lost 3 bases and J lost 5; bases outside the gene matches: 9. The CDR3 sequence is 16 residues long. CDR1 DFQATT and CDR2 SNEGSKA come from the germline V gene (reference sequence).

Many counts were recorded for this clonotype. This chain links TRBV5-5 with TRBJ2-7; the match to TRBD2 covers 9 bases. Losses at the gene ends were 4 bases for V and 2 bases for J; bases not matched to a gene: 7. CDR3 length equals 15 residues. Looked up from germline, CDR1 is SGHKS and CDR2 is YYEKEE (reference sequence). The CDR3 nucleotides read TGTGCCAGCAGCATACCGGGACTAGCAACCTACGAGCAGTACTTC. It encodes CASSIPGLATYEQYF.

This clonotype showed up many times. CDR3 in DNA: TGTGCCAGCATCCAGGACAGGGGAAGTTACGAGCAGTACTTC. The encoded protein is CASIQDRGSYEQYF. This chain links TRBV7-2 with TRBJ2-7; 9 bases match TRBD1. This CDR3 contains 14 residues. Trimming took 7 bases from V and 4 from J; bases not matched to a gene: 8. Germline CDR1 is SGHTA and CDR2 is FQGNSA.

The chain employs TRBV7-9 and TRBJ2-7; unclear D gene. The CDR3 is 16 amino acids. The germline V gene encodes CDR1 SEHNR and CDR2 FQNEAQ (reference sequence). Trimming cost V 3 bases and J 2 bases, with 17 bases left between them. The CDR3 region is CASSLVGRKNTYEQYF. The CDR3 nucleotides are TGTGCCAGCAGCTTGGTGGGCAGGAAGAACACCTACGAGCAGTACTTC.

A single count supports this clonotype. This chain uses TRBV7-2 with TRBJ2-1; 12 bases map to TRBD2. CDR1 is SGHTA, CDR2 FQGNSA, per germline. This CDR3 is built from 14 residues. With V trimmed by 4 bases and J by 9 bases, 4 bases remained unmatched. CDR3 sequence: CASSSPSGRGEQFF. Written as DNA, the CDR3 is TGTGCCAGCAGCTCCCCTAGCGGGAGGGGTGAGCAGTTCTTC.

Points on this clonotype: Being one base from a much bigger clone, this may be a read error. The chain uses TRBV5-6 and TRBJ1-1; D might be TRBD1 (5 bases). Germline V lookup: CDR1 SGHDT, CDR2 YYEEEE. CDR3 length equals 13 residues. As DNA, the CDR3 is TGTACCAGCAGCAGAGGAGCGGGGCTCGAAGCTTTCTTT. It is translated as CTSSRGAGLEAFF. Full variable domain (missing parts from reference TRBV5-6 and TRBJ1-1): DAGVTQSPTHLIKTRGQQVTLRCSPKSGHDTVSWYQQALGQGPQFIFQYYEEEERQRGNFPDRFSGHQFPNYSSELNVNALLLGDSALYLCTSSRGAGLEAFFGQGTRLTVV.

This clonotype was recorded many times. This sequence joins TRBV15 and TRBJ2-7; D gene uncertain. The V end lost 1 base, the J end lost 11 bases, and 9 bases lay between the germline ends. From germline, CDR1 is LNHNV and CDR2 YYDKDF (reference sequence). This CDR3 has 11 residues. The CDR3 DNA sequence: TGTGCCACCAGCAGAGGGGATGTGAAGTACTTC. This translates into CATSRGDVKYF.